The present T cell receptor (beta chain) was sequenced within a study of blood T cells in healthy people across ages. Whole-study results and caveats: Changes seen in expanded clonotypes were possibly confounded by donor CMV status left unknown. The study found more naive CD4+ cells and higher diversity in long-lived than aged donors.

There were healthy Caucasian individuals from Russia, aged about 6 to 95, serving as donors. Worth noting for this clonotype: The antigen remains unidentified.

Germline V CDR1 and CDR2: DFQATT, SNEGSKA (reference sequence). V was trimmed by 4 bases and J by 11 bases, leaving 3 bases between them. CDR3 length: 9 amino acids. Using a J-beta primer mix together with a sample-barcoded 5' primer, a second PCR was run for about 6 to 11 cycles. TCRdb itself ran the 5' RACE reads through MiXCR, one entry per CDR3 protein. Found here are just under 900,000 distinct CDR3 sequences, more than 25% of them singletons; the top ten hold about 18%. Material: blood. This rearrangement joins TRBV20-1 to TRBJ1-6; D unclear. This TCR was recovered from a woman of 80 years or more in good health. The CDR3 region is CSAKPPLHF. The CDR3 region has the DNA TGCAGTGCTAAGCCACCCCTCCACTTT.